This T cell receptor (beta chain) was sequenced in a study of T cells in Graves' hyperthyroidism and ophthalmopathy. J lost 10 bases, V lost 4 bases, and 7 bases had no gene match. CDR3 size: 15 residues. This clonotype was detected many times. Amplification yielded TCR beta CDR3 regions, with RNA transcripts as the source. HTBI primers were used for first-round RT-PCR of the TCR CDR3. One entry per CDR3 protein results from TCRdb running MiXCR on the multiplex PCR reads. Here the sample spans roughly 720,000 distinct CDR3 sequences, 15% to 20% being singletons. The chain joins TRBV12-3 or TRBV12-4 to TRBJ1-6; TRBD1 matches 10 bases. The TCR sequence derives from a man in his fifties or sixties with Graves' hyperthyroidism. The sample was blood. This CDR3 is CASSSGDRGRSPLHF. For the CDR3, the DNA is TGTGCCAGCAGTTCGGGGGACAGGGGTCGATCACCCCTCCACTTT.